This is a list of T cell receptor beta chains from one sample in a study of T cells in tuberculosis. Produced via immunoSEQ multiplex PCR; TCRdb's table is partial and in-frame only. The top ten hold over 8% of the sample, which has 20,000 to 25,000 clones, nearly 97% seen once. Sequences were obtained from PBMCs. The receptors were gathered from a donor between 10 and 35 years old with latent tuberculosis or without tuberculosis infection. CDR3s include the opening cysteine and the closing phenylalanine or tryptophan. D genes are given only for firm matches. Clone size is not always given. Where it is, it says once, few, many or a class for expanded clones.

j_call v_call d_call clone_size cdr3_nt cdr3_aa
TRBJ1-2 TRBV4-1 NA NA TGCGCCAGCAGCCGAGGATCTGAACAGGGCTATGGCTACACCTTC CASSRGSEQGYGYTF
TRBJ2-5 TRBV18 TRBD1 NA TGTGCCAGCTCTCTACAGGGGAGTGAGACCCAGTACTTC CASSLQGSETQYF
TRBJ1-1 TRBV30 NA NA TGTGCCTGGAGTGTAGCGGCTCCTGGTCAGGTTTTCTTT CAWSVAAPGQVFF
TRBJ1-6 TRBV9 NA NA TGTGCCAGCAGTACAGATGGGGGGAATTCACCCCTCCACTTT CASSTDGGNSPLHF
TRBJ2-3 TRBV5-6 TRBD2 NA TGTGCCAGCAGCTTGGGGCTTAGCGGGGGAGCGCAGTATTTT CASSLGLSGGAQYF
TRBJ1-6 TRBV9 NA NA TGTGCCAGCAGCGCGGAGCGAGGGAGTTCACCCCTCCACTTT CASSAERGSSPLHF
TRBJ2-2 TRBV19 NA NA TGTGCCAGTAGCCCTCTAGGTGGAGATTCCGGGGAGCTGTTTTTT CASSPLGGDSGELFF
TRBJ2-7 TRBV11-2 NA NA TGTGCCAGCAGCCTAGACAGATTGAAAGAGCAGTACTTC CASSLDRLKEQYF
TRBJ2-3 TRBV11-2 TRBD1 NA TGTGCCAGCAGCTTAGTCAGGGGGCGCGCAGATACGCAGTATTTT CASSLVRGRADTQYF
TRBJ1-5 TRBV15 NA NA TGTGCCACCAGCGGCGGAGACAATCAGCCCCAGCATTTT CATSGGDNQPQHF
TRBJ2-5 TRBV27 TRBD2 NA TGTGCCAGCAGTTTATCCGGGACTAGACAAGAGACCCAGTACTTC CASSLSGTRQETQYF
TRBJ2-6 TRBV12-5 NA NA TGTGCTAGTGGTTTGGCCCAGGTAAGAGGGGCCAACGTCCTGACTTTC CASGLAQVRGANVLTF
TRBJ1-3 TRBV7-3 NA NA TGTGCCAGCAGCCGCAACATTCTCTCTGGAAACACCATATATTTT CASSRNILSGNTIYF
TRBJ2-3 TRBV7-2 NA NA TGTGCCAGCAGCTTAGGAATTGCGACAGATACGCAGTATTTT CASSLGIATDTQYF
TRBJ2-1 TRBV6-6 NA NA TGTGCCAGCAGTTACTCGACACAGACCAATGAGCAGTTCTTC CASSYSTQTNEQFF
TRBJ2-3 TRBV7-2 TRBD2 NA TGTGCCAGCAGTTCAGCGGGGGAGAGCACAGATACGCAGTATTTT CASSSAGESTDTQYF
TRBJ2-7 TRBV18 NA NA TGTGCCAGCTCCCGGAATTCTATTCTAGAGTACGAGCAGTACTTC CASSRNSILEYEQYF
TRBJ2-2 TRBV29-1 TRBD1 NA TGCAGCGTGGGACAGGCGAACACCGGGGAGCTGTTTTTT CSVGQANTGELFF
TRBJ1-2 TRBV5-1 NA NA TGCGCCAGCAGCTTGGAATTATTTGACTATGGCTACACCTTC CASSLELFDYGYTF
TRBJ1-3 TRBV5-8 NA NA TGTGCCAGCAGCCCTGGTAGGGCAGGGTGGATCTCTGGAAACACCATATATTTT CASSPGRAGWISGNTIYF
TRBJ2-1 TRBV4-1 NA once TGCGCCAGCAGCCAAGGCGCGGATGAGCAGTTCTTC CASSQGADEQFF
TRBJ2-5 TRBV12-5 TRBD1 NA TGTGCTAGTGGCGCCCGGGACAGGGGGTGGGAGACCCAGTACTTC CASGARDRGWETQYF
TRBJ2-7 TRBV11-2 NA NA TGTGCCAGCAGCTTATTAGCCTTGGGGGCTGGCGAGCAGTACTTC CASSLLALGAGEQYF
TRBJ1-5 TRBV5-4 TRBD1 NA TGTGCCAGCAGCTTGGCAGGGGGCGGTCAGCCCCAGCATTTT CASSLAGGGQPQHF
TRBJ1-1 TRBV28 TRBD1 NA TGTGCCAGCAGTTCAACAGGGGTCACTGAAGCTTTCTTT CASSSTGVTEAFF
TRBJ1-1 TRBV7-3 NA NA TGTGCCAGCAGCTCTAGACGGGAGAACACTGAAGCTTTCTTT CASSSRRENTEAFF
TRBJ2-2 TRBV11-2 NA NA TGTGCCAGCAGCGCTTTGGGTTGGAGAACCGGGGAGCTGTTTTTT CASSALGWRTGELFF
TRBJ1-2 TRBV29-1 NA NA TGCAGCGTTGAGAGTGTCTATGGCTACACCTTC CSVESVYGYTF
TRBJ1-6 TRBV9 TRBD1 NA TGTGCCAGCAGCGAAAGACAGGGTTTTAATTCACCCCTCCACTTT CASSERQGFNSPLHF